These 11 T cell receptor beta chains share one sample of origin, sequenced in a study of T cell responses to AZD1222 COVID-19 vaccine. The data were produced by immunoSEQ multiplex PCR, yet TCRdb's version contains in-frame clones alone and is incomplete. The data show under 200,000 clones, about 92% seen once. The material sequenced was peripheral blood, taken 28 days after the second dose of the MenACWY control vaccine. The receptors were gathered from an adult who received the MenACWY meningococcal vaccine as a control.

The V call is TRBV27, the J call TRBJ1-2; 10 bases fit TRBD1. This CDR3 is 13 amino acids long. V shed 6 bases, J shed 7 bases, and the junction held 5 bases outside the gene matches. The V gene's germline CDR1 is MNHEY and CDR2 SMNVEV (reference sequence). The CDR3 region is CASRRQGALGYTF. As DNA, the CDR3 is TGTGCCAGCAGGAGACAGGGGGCCCTTGGCTACACCTTC.

In its sample, this clone was seen once. The genes are TRBV29-1 and TRBJ2-7, with TRBD2 matching over 7 bases. CDR3 length equals 14 residues. CDR1 SQVTM and CDR2 ANQGSEA come from the germline V gene. V lost 6 bases, J lost 2 bases, and 10 bases stayed unmatched. CDR3 loop: CSVLKRGATYEQYF. DNA of the CDR3: TGCAGCGTGTTAAAGCGGGGAGCAACCTACGAGCAGTACTTC.

V is TRBV24-1 and J is TRBJ2-7; D is ambiguous. V dropped 1 base and J dropped 0 bases, with 12 bases sitting between them. Germline V CDR1 and CDR2: KGHDR, SFDVKD. This CDR3 has 16 residues. The CDR3 protein is CATSDLGRTHSYEQYF. The CDR3 nucleotides read TGTGCCACCAGTGATTTAGGCAGAACCCACTCCTACGAGCAGTACTTC.

This chain links TRBV5-8 with TRBJ1-5; TRBD1 might be the D (6 bases). Between the trimmed V and J ends, which lost 4 bases and 6 bases, there was a span of 14 bases. CDR3 length equals 14 residues. Germline V lookup: CDR1 SGHTS, CDR2 YDEGEE. Here the CDR3 DNA reads TGTGCCAGCAGCACACGTCGGGGGCCTCAGCCCCAGCATTTT. It specifies CASSTRRGPQPQHF.

This rearrangement joins TRBV7-2 to TRBJ2-7, with 9 nucleotides matching TRBD1. This CDR3 has 15 residues. Germline values: CDR1 SGHTA, CDR2 FQGNSA. The trim removed 4 bases at V and 2 bases at J, leaving 6 bases unmatched. The CDR3, as DNA: TGTGCCAGCAGCTCAACCGGGACAGGGACCTACGAGCAGTACTTC. Amino acid sequence: CASSSTGTGTYEQYF.

The chain carries TRBV28 and TRBJ1-2; 7 nucleotides align to TRBD1. The CDR3 is made up of 14 amino acids. The V segment lost 5 bases and the J segment 3 bases; nucleotides outside the gene matches: 6. CDR1 and CDR2 from the germline V gene are MDHEN and SYDVKM. The CDR3 region has the DNA TGTGCCAGCAGTCCTGACAGGGCGGACTATGGCTACACCTTC. Translation gives CASSPDRADYGYTF.

V and J are TRBV11-3 and TRBJ2-5; TRBD2 matches at 7 bases. CDR1 and CDR2 (germline): SGHNT, YENEEA. V shed 3 bases, J shed 4 bases, and the junction held 2 bases outside the gene matches. This CDR3 is 13 amino acids long. CDR3 bases: TGTGCCAGCAGCTTCGCGGGAGCAGAGACCCAGTACTTC. The encoded protein is CASSFAGAETQYF.

This chain connects TRBV7-3 to TRBJ1-5; D uncertain. This CDR3 spans 13 amino acids. Germline values: CDR1 SGHTA, CDR2 FQGTGA. V was cut by 0 bases and J by 5 bases, with 5 bases left in between. DNA for the CDR3: TGTGCCAGCAGCTTAACAGCCCATCAGCCCCAGCATTTT. Its translation: CASSLTAHQPQHF.

The chain couples TRBV19 to TRBJ2-3; 10 nucleotides match TRBD2. The germline CDR1 and CDR2 sequences are LNHDA and SQIVND (reference sequence). V trimming: 4 bases; J trimming: 5 bases; junction bases outside the gene matches: 6. The CDR3 has 15 residues. CDR3 amino acids: CASSTLAGAGDTQYF. CDR3 nucleotides: TGTGCCAGTAGTACGCTAGCGGGAGCAGGAGATACGCAGTATTTT.

The rearrangement joins TRBV29-1 to TRBJ1-1; D not certain. Looked up from germline, CDR1 is SQVTM and CDR2 is ANQGSEA. The CDR3 runs 13 residues. Trimming took 4 bases from V and 4 from J, leaving 13 bases between them. The CDR3 region is CSVVTNWATEAFF. The DNA of the CDR3 is TGCAGCGTTGTTACAAACTGGGCCACTGAAGCTTTCTTT.

J is TRBJ1-5 and V is TRBV10-3; 9 bases line up with TRBD1. With V trimmed by 3 bases and J by 4 bases, 4 bases remained unmatched. The CDR3 is made up of 15 amino acids. Per the germline V gene, CDR1 is ENHRY and CDR2 is SYGVKD. CDR3: CAISDPGTGNQPQHF. CDR3 bases: TGTGCCATCAGTGACCCCGGGACAGGGAATCAGCCCCAGCATTTT.